Here is one T cell receptor beta chain with its context. What it binds is not known. V was clipped by 0 bases and J by 0 bases, with 9 bases between them. Germline values: CDR1 SGHRS, CDR2 YFSETQ. CDR3 length: 15 amino acids. The data stem from a study of cytomegalovirus exposure and HLA in healthy donors. Study context: One earlier analysis, a look at around 180 million T cells, found around 110 million unique TCR beta sequences.

The PCR was carried out with 60 Vbeta primers and 13 Jbeta primers. TCRdb's copy holds only in-frame clones and misses some; the assay was immunoSEQ multiplex PCR. The sample has 150,000 to 200,000 clones, roughly four fifths seen once. Study-level results: It was only CMV serostatus that was available as immune exposure information.

Specimen: PBMCs. The chain carries TRBV5-1 and TRBJ1-1, with D possibly being TRBD1 (5 bases). This receptor was obtained from a man aged 50-59 years in good health and CMV-seropositive. CDR3 loop: CASSLAAGMNTEAFF. The CDR3 nucleotides are TGCGCCAGCAGCTTGGCAGCAGGGATGAACACTGAAGCTTTCTTT.